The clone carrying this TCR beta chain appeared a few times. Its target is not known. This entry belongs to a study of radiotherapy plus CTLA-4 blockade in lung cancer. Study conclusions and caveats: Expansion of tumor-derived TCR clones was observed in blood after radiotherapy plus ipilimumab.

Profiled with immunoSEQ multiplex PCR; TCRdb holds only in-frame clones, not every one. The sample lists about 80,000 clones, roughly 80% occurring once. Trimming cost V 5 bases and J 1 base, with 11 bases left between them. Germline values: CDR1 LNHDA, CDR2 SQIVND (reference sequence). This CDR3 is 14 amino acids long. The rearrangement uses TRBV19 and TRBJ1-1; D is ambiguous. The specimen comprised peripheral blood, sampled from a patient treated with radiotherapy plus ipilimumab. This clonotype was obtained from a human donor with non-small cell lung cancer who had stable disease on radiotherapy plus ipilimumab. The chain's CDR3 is CASSGRTRNTEAFF. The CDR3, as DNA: TGTGCCAGTAGTGGACGGACGAGGAACACTGAAGCTTTCTTT.